These 17 T cell receptor beta chains were all obtained from the same sample, sequenced in a study of blood T cells in healthy people across ages. A second roughly 6 to 12 cycle PCR used barcoded and J-beta primers. TCRdb fed the 5' RACE reads into MiXCR, producing one record per CDR3 protein. The table lists 600,000 to 1,000,000 distinct CDR3 sequences, 58% of them singletons, with approximately 21% in the top ten. The material sequenced was blood. These receptors all stem from a man younger than 45 in good health.

A remark on this clonotype: Germline and junction disagree at one end, which may indicate a read error. The V and J genes are TRBV4-2 and TRBJ2-1; possibly TRBD2 for D (5 bases). The CDR3 has 20 residues. Germline V gives CDR1 LGHNA, CDR2 YNFKEQ. The CDR3 nucleotides are TGTGCCAGCAGCCAAGGTTACGGGGTGGGTTTAAGTCCAGGTTACAATGAGCAGTTCTTT. This sequence encodes CASSQGYGVGLSPGYNEQFF.

The chain has TRBV4-3 and TRBJ2-5, with D perhaps matching TRBD1 (6 bases). The tail of the sequence fits TRBJ2-7 better, so the J call may be wrong. From germline, CDR1 is LGHNA and CDR2 YSLEER. The CDR3 extends over 14 amino acids. In DNA, the CDR3 is TGCGCCAGCAGCCCGGGTATAGGGGGAAACGAGCAGTACTTC. Translated, it gives CASSPGIGGNEQYF.

The rearrangement links TRBV20-1 to TRBJ2-3, with D tentatively TRBD2 (5 bases). Trimming shortened V by 6 bases and J by 6 bases, and 13 bases separated the two germline ends. The germline V gene encodes CDR1 DFQATT and CDR2 SNEGSKA (reference sequence). This CDR3 comprises 12 residues. In DNA form, the CDR3 reads TGCAGTGCCCCCGCTCCGGGGGATACGCAGTATTTT. Translating it yields CSAPAPGDTQYF.

The chain carries TRBV7-9 and TRBJ1-5, with D possibly being TRBD1 (6 bases). The CDR3 length is 13 residues. Trimming pared 5 bases from V and 12 bases from J, leaving 17 bases between. Germline V gene sequence: CDR1 SEHNR, CDR2 FQNEAQ (reference sequence). The chain's CDR3 is CASSTGTGQFQHF. In nucleotides, the CDR3 is TGTGCCAGCAGCACGGGGACCGGACAGTTCCAGCATTTT.

The chain has TRBV20-1 and TRBJ2-3, with 8 bases lining up with TRBD2. CDR1 is DFQATT and CDR2 is SNEGSKA in the germline V gene (reference sequence). V shed 5 bases and J 0 bases; nucleotides not matched to a gene: 10. CDR3 length: 16 residues. The chain's CDR3 is CSARAAGGTSTDTQYF. The CDR3 DNA is TGCAGTGCTCGCGCGGCGGGAGGCACTAGCACAGATACGCAGTATTTT.

The genes are TRBV6-5 and TRBJ2-1; 9 nucleotides agree with TRBD2. Germline-derived CDR1 and CDR2 are MNHEY and SVGAGI. This CDR3 spans 16 amino acids. Trimming cost V 5 bases and J 7 bases; bases outside gene matches: 12. CDR3 loop: CASSTPGGGAGNEQFF. The CDR3, as DNA: TGTGCCAGCAGTACCCCAGGCGGGGGGGCGGGAAATGAGCAGTTCTTC.

The chain links TRBV7-9 to TRBJ2-3; D not resolved. The CDR3 totals 11 residues. Germline-derived CDR1 and CDR2 are SEHNR and FQNEAQ (reference sequence). V was shortened by 8 bases and J by 5 bases, with 8 bases between the two germline ends. CDR3 amino acids: CASRSGDTQYF. CDR3 bases: TGTGCCAGCCGCTCAGGAGATACGCAGTATTTT.

This clonotype was observed a handful of times. This chain joins TRBV4-2 and TRBJ1-6, with D unclear. V was pared by 5 bases and J by 10 bases, with 9 bases between. CDR1 and CDR2 from the germline V gene are LGHNA and YNFKEQ. The CDR3 totals 12 residues. The CDR3 here is CASSGEDSPLHF. As DNA, the CDR3 is TGTGCCAGCAGCGGCGAGGACTCACCCCTCCACTTT.

This chain joins TRBV7-8 and TRBJ1-3, with unresolved D. The CDR3 covers 13 residues. Trimming shortened V by 5 bases and J by 3 bases, and 8 bases separated the two germline ends. Germline CDR1 is SGHVS and CDR2 is FQNEAQ. This CDR3 reads CASSPALGNTIYF. The CDR3 coding sequence is TGTGCCAGCAGCCCGGCTCTTGGAAACACCATATATTTT.

J is TRBJ2-4 and V is TRBV6-2 or TRBV6-3; D possibly corresponds to TRBD2 (6 bases). V gave up 7 bases and J gave up 13 bases, with 26 bases separating them. The germline CDR1 and CDR2 sequences are MNHEY and SVGEGT. The CDR3 is made up of 15 amino acids. The CDR3 loop reads CASKRGGDHTGEQYF. CDR3 coding DNA: TGTGCCAGCAAACGCGGTGGGGACCACACGGGAGAGCAGTACTTC.

This clonotype was counted between two and nine times. The chain combines TRBV7-8 with TRBJ2-3; 8 positions agree with TRBD2. Germline V gives CDR1 SGHVS, CDR2 FQNEAQ. This CDR3 comprises 17 residues. With 5 bases clipped from V and 5 bases from J, the junction kept 15 bases outside the gene matches. The CDR3 DNA follows: TGTGCCAGCAGCACAAGCCCTAGCGGGCGAGGGGTAGATACGCAGTATTTT. This sequence encodes CASSTSPSGRGVDTQYF. Full variable domain (rest looked up from reference TRBV7-8 and TRBJ2-3): GAGVSQSPRYKVAKRGQDVALRCDPISGHVSLFWYQQALGQGPEFLTYFQNEAQLDKSGLPSDRFFAERPEGSVSTLKIQRTQQEDSAVYLCASSTSPSGRGVDTQYFGPGTRLTVL.

This clonotype was observed a few times. V is TRBV20-1 and J is TRBJ2-7; the D is unclear. V was shortened by 0 bases and J by 3 bases, with 9 bases between the two germline ends. CDR3 length: 13 residues. From germline, CDR1 is DFQATT and CDR2 SNEGSKA (reference sequence). CDR3 nucleotides: TGCAGTGCTAGAGATGTAAGAAGCTACGAGCAGTACTTC. Encoded protein: CSARDVRSYEQYF.

CDR3 DNA sequence: TGTGCCAGCAGTGTGGTCAGGGTGTATGACGAGCAGTACTTC. Translation gives CASSVVRVYDEQYF. This sequence joins TRBV6-1 and TRBJ2-7; tentatively, D is TRBD1 (5 bases). The CDR3 sequence is 14 residues long. From germline, CDR1 is MNHNS and CDR2 SASEGT. Trimming took 4 bases from V and 5 from J, leaving 15 bases between them.

This clonotype was observed a handful of times. This chain joins TRBV5-1 and TRBJ2-6; weak D call: TRBD2 (5 bases). V shed 5 bases and J shed 2 bases, with 17 bases lying between them. Germline-derived CDR1 and CDR2 are SGHRS and YFSETQ. CDR3 length: 17 amino acids. The CDR3 reads CASSPTVAGAGANVLTF. In nucleotides, the CDR3 is TGCGCCAGCAGTCCTACCGTTGCGGGCGCTGGGGCCAACGTCCTGACTTTC.

This clonotype has just a few counts. The chain has TRBV15 and TRBJ2-1; 9 bases line up with TRBD2. CDR1 is LNHNV and CDR2 is YYDKDF in the germline V gene (reference sequence). V shed 0 bases, J shed 9 bases, and the junction held 6 bases outside the gene matches. CDR3 length: 15 amino acids. CDR3 sequence: CATSRDRREGSEQFF. CDR3 coding DNA: TGTGCCACCAGCAGAGATCGGCGGGAGGGTAGTGAGCAGTTCTTC.

The chain has TRBV12-3 or TRBV12-4 and TRBJ2-4; D assignment may be TRBD1 or TRBD2 (5 bases each). The J call may not be correct, given that the DNA end is closer to TRBJ2-7. The CDR3 spans 16 residues. CDR3 coding DNA: TGTGCCAGCAGATACAGGAGGCAGGGCCAAGCTAACGAGCAGTACTTC. Amino acids: CASRYRRQGQANEQYF.

This clonotype has only one observation. The chain carries TRBV2 and TRBJ1-5; 7 positions agree with TRBD1. Germline assignment: CDR1 SNHLY and CDR2 FYNNEI. This CDR3 spans 15 amino acids. V gave up 6 bases and J gave up 3 bases; unmatched junction bases: 8. The CDR3 protein is CASSARGQDNQPQHF. CDR3 nucleotide sequence: TGTGCCAGCAGCGCTAGAGGACAGGACAATCAGCCCCAGCATTTT.